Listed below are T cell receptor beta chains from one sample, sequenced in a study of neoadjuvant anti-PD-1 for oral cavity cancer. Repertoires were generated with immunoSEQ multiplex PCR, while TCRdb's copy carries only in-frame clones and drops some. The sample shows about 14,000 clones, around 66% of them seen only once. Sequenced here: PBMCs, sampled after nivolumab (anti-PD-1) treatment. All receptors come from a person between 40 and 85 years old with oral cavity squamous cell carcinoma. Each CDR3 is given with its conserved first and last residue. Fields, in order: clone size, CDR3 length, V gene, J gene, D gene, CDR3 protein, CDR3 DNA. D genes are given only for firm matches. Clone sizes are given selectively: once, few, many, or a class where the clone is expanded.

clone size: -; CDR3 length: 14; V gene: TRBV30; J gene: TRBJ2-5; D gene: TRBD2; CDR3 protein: CAWTKGLDIGTQYF; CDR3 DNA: TGTGCCTGGACAAAGGGACTAGATATAGGGACCCAGTACTTC
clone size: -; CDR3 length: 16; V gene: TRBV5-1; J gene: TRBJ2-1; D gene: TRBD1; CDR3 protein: CASSLVAGTGGNEQFF; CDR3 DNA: TGCGCCAGCAGCTTGGTGGCCGGGACAGGGGGTAATGAGCAGTTCTTC
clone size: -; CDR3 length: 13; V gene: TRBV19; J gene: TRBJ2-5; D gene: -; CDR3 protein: CASSPNRGETQYF; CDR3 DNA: TGTGCCAGTAGTCCCAACCGGGGAGAGACCCAGTACTTC
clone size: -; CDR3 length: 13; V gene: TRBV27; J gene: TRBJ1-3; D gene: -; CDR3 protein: CASGESSGNTIYF; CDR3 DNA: TGTGCCAGCGGCGAGAGCTCTGGAAACACCATATATTTT
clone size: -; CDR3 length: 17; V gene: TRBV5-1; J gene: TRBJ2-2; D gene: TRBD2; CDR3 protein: CASSLLGTSGRYGELFF; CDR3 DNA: TGCGCCAGCAGCCTACTGGGGACTAGCGGGAGGTACGGGGAGCTGTTTTTT
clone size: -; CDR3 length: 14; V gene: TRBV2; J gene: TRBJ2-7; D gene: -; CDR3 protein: CASRTRGTSYEQYF; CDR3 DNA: TGTGCCAGCAGAACTCGGGGGACATCCTACGAGCAGTACTTC
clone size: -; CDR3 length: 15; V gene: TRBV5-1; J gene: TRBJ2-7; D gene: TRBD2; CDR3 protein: CASSPLASGIYEQYF; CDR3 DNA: TGCGCCAGCAGCCCTCTGGCTAGCGGTATCTACGAGCAGTACTTC
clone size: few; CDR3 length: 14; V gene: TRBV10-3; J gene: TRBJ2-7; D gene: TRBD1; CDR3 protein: CAISSRQGPYEQYF; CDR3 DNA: TGTGCCATCAGTAGCCGACAGGGACCCTACGAGCAGTACTTC
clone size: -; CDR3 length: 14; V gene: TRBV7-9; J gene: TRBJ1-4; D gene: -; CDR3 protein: CASSFGGGGEKLFF; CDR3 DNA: TGTGCCAGCAGCTTTGGAGGGGGAGGGGAAAAACTGTTTTTT
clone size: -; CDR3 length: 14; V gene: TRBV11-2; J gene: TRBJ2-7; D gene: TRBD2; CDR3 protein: CASSLSSGRYEQYF; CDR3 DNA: TGTGCCAGCAGCTTAAGTAGCGGGAGGTACGAGCAGTACTTC
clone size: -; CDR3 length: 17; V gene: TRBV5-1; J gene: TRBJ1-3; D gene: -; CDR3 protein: CASSPGAGTEKRNTIYF; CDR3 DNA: TGCGCCAGCAGCCCGGGGGCCGGGACCGAAAAACGAAACACCATATATTTT
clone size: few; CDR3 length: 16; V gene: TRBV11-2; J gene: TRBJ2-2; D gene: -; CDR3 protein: CASSSNRAQNTGELFF; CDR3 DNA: TGTGCCAGCAGCTCGAACAGAGCTCAGAACACCGGGGAGCTGTTTTTT
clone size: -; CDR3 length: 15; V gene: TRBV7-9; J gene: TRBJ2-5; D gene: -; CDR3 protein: CASSLMGGAQETQYF; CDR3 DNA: TGTGCCAGCAGCTTAATGGGGGGGGCCCAAGAGACCCAGTACTTC
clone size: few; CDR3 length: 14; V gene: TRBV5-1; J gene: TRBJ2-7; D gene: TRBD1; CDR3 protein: CASSPTGGSYEQYF; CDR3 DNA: TGCGCCAGCAGCCCCACAGGGGGCTCCTACGAGCAGTACTTC
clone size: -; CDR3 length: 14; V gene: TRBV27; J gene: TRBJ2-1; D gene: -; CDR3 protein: CASSRPGYDNEQFF; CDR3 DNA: TGTGCCAGCAGCCGGCCAGGGTACGACAATGAGCAGTTCTTC
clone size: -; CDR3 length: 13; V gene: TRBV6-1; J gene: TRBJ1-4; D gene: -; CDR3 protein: CASSGGLNEKLFF; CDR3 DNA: TGTGCCAGCAGCGGCGGGTTGAACGAAAAACTGTTTTTT
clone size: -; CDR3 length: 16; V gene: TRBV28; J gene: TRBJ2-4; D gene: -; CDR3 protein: CASSTQETLAKNIQYF; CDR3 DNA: TGTGCCAGCAGTACACAGGAGACTCTAGCCAAAAACATTCAGTACTTC
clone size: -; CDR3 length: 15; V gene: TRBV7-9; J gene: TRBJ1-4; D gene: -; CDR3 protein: CASSLGDGYNEKLFF; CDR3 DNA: TGTGCCAGCAGCCTGGGGGACGGATATAATGAAAAACTGTTTTTT
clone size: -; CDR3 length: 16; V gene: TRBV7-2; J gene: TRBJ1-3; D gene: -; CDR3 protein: CASSLGQADSGNTIYF; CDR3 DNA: TGTGCCAGCAGCTTAGGACAGGCCGACTCTGGAAACACCATATATTTT
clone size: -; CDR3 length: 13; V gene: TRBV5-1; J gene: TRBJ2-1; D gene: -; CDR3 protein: CASSLVGGNEQFF; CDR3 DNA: TGCGCCAGCAGCCTGGTGGGCGGCAATGAGCAGTTCTTC
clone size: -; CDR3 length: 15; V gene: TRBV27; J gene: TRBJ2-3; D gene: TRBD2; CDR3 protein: CASAPRTGGPDTQYF; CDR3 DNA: TGTGCCAGCGCTCCCCGTACGGGAGGGCCAGATACGCAGTATTTT
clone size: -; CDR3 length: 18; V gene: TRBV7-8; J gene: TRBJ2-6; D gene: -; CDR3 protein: CASSSRERVISGANVLTF; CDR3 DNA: TGTGCCAGCAGCTCCCGGGAGCGGGTGATCTCTGGGGCCAACGTCCTGACTTTC
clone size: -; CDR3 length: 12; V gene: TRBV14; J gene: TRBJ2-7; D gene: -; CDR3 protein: CASSLLADEQYF; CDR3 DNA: TGTGCCAGCAGCCTCCTAGCAGACGAGCAGTACTTC
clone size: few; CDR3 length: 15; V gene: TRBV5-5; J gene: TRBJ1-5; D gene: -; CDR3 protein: CASSWDGTGNQPQHF; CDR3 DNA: TGTGCCAGCAGCTGGGACGGGACGGGCAATCAGCCCCAGCATTTT
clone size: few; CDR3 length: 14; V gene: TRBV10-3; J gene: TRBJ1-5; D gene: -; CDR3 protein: CAISESRKEPPQHF; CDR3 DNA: TGTGCCATCAGTGAGTCTAGGAAGGAACCGCCCCAGCATTTT
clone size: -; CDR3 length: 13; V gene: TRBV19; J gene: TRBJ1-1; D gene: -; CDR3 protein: CASSTIPNTEAFF; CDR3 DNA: TGTGCCAGTAGTACCATACCGAACACTGAAGCTTTCTTT
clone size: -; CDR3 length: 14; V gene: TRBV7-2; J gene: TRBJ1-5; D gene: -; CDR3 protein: CASSFTTVGSPQHF; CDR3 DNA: TGTGCCAGCAGCTTTACGACGGTTGGTTCGCCCCAGCATTTT